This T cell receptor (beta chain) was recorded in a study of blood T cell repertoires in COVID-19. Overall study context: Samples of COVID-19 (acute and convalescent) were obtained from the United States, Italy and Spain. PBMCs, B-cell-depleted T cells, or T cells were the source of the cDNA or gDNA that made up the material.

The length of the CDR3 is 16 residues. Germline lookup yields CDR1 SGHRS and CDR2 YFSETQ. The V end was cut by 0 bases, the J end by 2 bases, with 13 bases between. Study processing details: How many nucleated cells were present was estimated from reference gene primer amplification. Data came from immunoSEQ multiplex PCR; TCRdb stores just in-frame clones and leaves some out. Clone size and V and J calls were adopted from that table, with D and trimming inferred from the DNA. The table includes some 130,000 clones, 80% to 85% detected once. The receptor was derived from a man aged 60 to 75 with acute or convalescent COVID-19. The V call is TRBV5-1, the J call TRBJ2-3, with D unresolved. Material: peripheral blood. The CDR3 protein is CASSLDGTLSTDTQYF. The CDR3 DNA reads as TGCGCCAGCAGCTTGGATGGCACACTATCCACAGATACGCAGTATTTT. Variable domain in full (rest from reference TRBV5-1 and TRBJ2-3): KAGVTQTPRYLIKTRGQQVTLSCSPISGHRSVSWYQQTPGQGLQFLFEYFSETQRNKGNFPGRFSGRQFSNSRSEMNVSTLELGDSALYLCASSLDGTLSTDTQYFGPGTRLTVL.